These 30 T cell receptor beta chains were all obtained from the same sample, sequenced in a study. TCRdb redid the calling of the RT-PCR reads with MiXCR, one entry per CDR3 protein. The sample consists of more than 550,000 distinct CDR3 sequences, approximately 15% of them appearing once. Sequencing was carried out using memory CD4+ T cells from blood. The source of these receptors is a female donor in good health, serving as a healthy control.

This clonotype was observed a handful of times. The V gene is TRBV28, the J gene TRBJ1-4, with unresolved D. V was pared by 5 bases and J by 15 bases, with 16 bases between. This CDR3 has 12 residues. Germline V gives CDR1 MDHEN, CDR2 SYDVKM. In DNA, the CDR3 is TGTGCCAGCAGTCCCCCGGCAGCCTTATTGTTTTTT. Amino acids: CASSPPAALLFF.

This chain uses TRBV7-2 with TRBJ2-3; 10 bases are shared with TRBD1. The CDR3 contains 15 residues. Germline V gene lookup returns CDR1 SGHTA and CDR2 FQGNSA. The ends lost 6 bases at V and 2 bases at J; junction bases unmatched: 5. CDR3 DNA: TGTGCCAGCAGACGACAGGGGGCCCCCACAGATACGCAGTATTTT. It is translated as CASRRQGAPTDTQYF.

The sample holds many counts of this clonotype. CDR3 in amino acids: CASSSPQADTQYF. Written as DNA, the CDR3 is TGTGCCAGCAGCTCCCCGCAGGCAGATACGCAGTATTTT. This chain connects TRBV7-3 to TRBJ2-3; D gene ambiguous. V lost 4 bases to trimming and J lost 4 bases, with 9 bases between them. Germline V gene sequence: CDR1 SGHTA, CDR2 FQGTGA. CDR3 length: 13 amino acids.

The V and J genes are TRBV3-1 and TRBJ2-7; D is ambiguous. Deletions cut 5 bases from V and 0 bases from J, with 5 bases between. The CDR3 totals 12 residues. Per germline, CDR1 LGHDT and CDR2 YNNKEL (reference sequence). This CDR3 is CASSKSSYEQYF. The DNA for the CDR3 is TGTGCCAGCAGCAAGAGCTCCTACGAGCAGTACTTC.

The V gene is TRBV7-2, the J gene TRBJ1-2, with a possible D match to TRBD1 (6 bases). The CDR3 extends over 15 amino acids. V was clipped by 0 bases and J by 3 bases, with 11 bases between them. Germline CDR1 SGHTA, CDR2 FQGNSA. CDR3 nucleotide sequence: TGTGCCAGCAGCTTAGCGAAGGGGGATTACTATGGCTACACCTTC. Protein: CASSLAKGDYYGYTF.

This clonotype came up many times. J is TRBJ1-2 and V is TRBV9, with 7 bases aligning to TRBD1. Trimming cost V 5 bases and J 4 bases; bases outside gene matches: 8. In germline, CDR1 is SGDLS, CDR2 YYNGEE. CDR3 size: 14 residues. CDR3 sequence (DNA): TGTGCCAGCAGGAAGACAGGGACTAGCTATGGCTACACCTTC. Translation gives CASRKTGTSYGYTF.

This clonotype was picked up many times. The chain is built from TRBV7-9 and TRBJ2-7, with 8 bases aligning to TRBD1. CDR3 length: 15 residues. The V segment lost 5 bases and the J segment 3 bases; nucleotides outside the gene matches: 9. Germline V gives CDR1 SEHNR, CDR2 FQNEAQ (reference sequence). CDR3 DNA: TGTGCCAGCAGCGGACAGGGAGGTGGCCTCTACGAGCAGTACTTC. It yields the protein CASSGQGGGLYEQYF.

The chain employs TRBV20-1 and TRBJ2-2; a possible D gene is TRBD1 (6 bases). Germline V gene sequence: CDR1 DFQATT, CDR2 SNEGSKA (reference sequence). The V end was cut by 2 bases, the J end by 4 bases, with 14 bases between. This CDR3 is 15 amino acids long. The CDR3 region is CSARLAGTLTGELFF. CDR3 sequence (DNA): TGCAGTGCTAGACTCGCCGGGACACTCACCGGGGAGCTGTTTTTT.

This chain joins TRBV2 and TRBJ2-1, with 7 positions matching TRBD2. The CDR3 covers 15 residues. CDR1 is SNHLY and CDR2 is FYNNEI in the germline V gene. Germline trimming cut 11 bases from V and 7 bases from J; bases unmatched to any gene: 17. The CDR3 coding sequence is TGTGCCGGAAGCAGGGAGGGATGGATGGGGAATGAGCAGTTCTTC. It codes for CAGSREGWMGNEQFF. The entire variable domain, with the rest obtained from reference TRBV2 and TRBJ2-1, is as follows: EPEVTQTPSHQVTQMGQEVILRCVPISNHLYFYWYRQILGQKVEFLVSFYNNEISEKSEIFDDQFSVERPDGSNFTLKIRSTKLEDSAMYFCAGSREGWMGNEQFFGPGTRLTVL.

This clonotype was observed at least ten times. Here the CDR3 DNA reads TGCAGTGCCTCCCCCCCAGGTCACAATGAGCAGTTCTTC. It specifies CSASPPGHNEQFF. The chain carries TRBV20-1 and TRBJ2-1; D remains unclear. V was pared by 6 bases and J by 5 bases, with 14 bases between. Looked up from germline, CDR1 is DFQATT and CDR2 is SNEGSKA (reference sequence). The CDR3 has 13 residues.

Ten or more counts support this clonotype. The chain employs TRBV20-1 and TRBJ1-2, with D hard to call. Trimming shortened V by 0 bases and J by 2 bases, and 10 bases separated the two germline ends. The germline gives CDR1 DFQATT, CDR2 SNEGSKA (reference sequence). This CDR3 is built from 14 residues. The CDR3 nucleotides are TGCAGTGCTAGAGATCGGGCAGACAACTATGGCTACACCTTC. Amino acid sequence: CSARDRADNYGYTF.

This clonotype was observed at least ten times. The genes are TRBV5-1 and TRBJ1-1; the D is unclear. Germline V gives CDR1 SGHRS, CDR2 YFSETQ. The CDR3 is 14 residues long. V was shortened by 2 bases and J by 2 bases, with 10 bases between the two germline ends. The CDR3: CASSFSPANTEAFF. The CDR3 region has the DNA TGCGCCAGCAGCTTCTCCCCAGCAAACACTGAAGCTTTCTTT.

This clonotype was seen a handful of times. J is TRBJ1-2 and V is TRBV20-1; weak D call: TRBD1 (5 bases). The CDR3 sequence is 14 residues long. Germline lookup yields CDR1 DFQATT and CDR2 SNEGSKA (reference sequence). V shed 0 bases and J shed 5 bases, with 13 bases lying between them. The CDR3 nucleotides read TGCAGTGCTAGAGATCCCGGGACCTCTTATGGCTACACCTTC. It translates to CSARDPGTSYGYTF.

This clonotype was seen many times. This chain connects TRBV10-2 to TRBJ2-3; 7 nucleotides align to TRBD2. Germline V gene lookup returns CDR1 WSHSY and CDR2 SAAADI. The length of the CDR3 is 13 residues. V lost 8 bases and J lost 12; bases outside the gene matches: 14. The DNA for the CDR3 is TGCGCCAGCGGGGTAGAAGTGGGAGGGGCACAGTATTTT. Its translation: CASGVEVGGAQYF.

This clonotype is a singleton in its sample. This rearrangement joins TRBV27 to TRBJ1-5, with TRBD1 identical over 9 bases. CDR3 length: 13 residues. Germline values: CDR1 MNHEY, CDR2 SMNVEV (reference sequence). After removal of 6 bases from V and 7 bases from J, the junction contained 4 bases not matched to a gene. The CDR3 sequence: CASRGQGLQPQHF. CDR3 coding DNA: TGTGCCAGCAGGGGACAGGGCCTCCAGCCCCAGCATTTT.

The J gene is TRBJ2-1, the V gene TRBV3-1; 8 bases match TRBD2. CDR1 LGHDT and CDR2 YNNKEL come from the germline V gene (reference sequence). With V trimmed by 4 bases and J by 5 bases, 7 bases remained unmatched. CDR3 size: 15 residues. DNA for the CDR3: TGTGCCAGCAGCCCTCGGGGGACTAGTCACAATGAGCAGTTCTTC. Translating it yields CASSPRGTSHNEQFF.

The CDR3 here is CASSLLAGVSNEQFF. In DNA, the CDR3 is TGTGCCAGCAGTCTCCTAGCGGGAGTTAGCAATGAGCAGTTCTTC. The chain is built from TRBV27 and TRBJ2-1; 10 bases line up with TRBD2. V lost 5 bases, J lost 6 bases, and 7 bases stayed unmatched. CDR1 is MNHEY and CDR2 is SMNVEV in the germline V gene (reference sequence). The CDR3 extends over 15 amino acids.

CDR3 coding DNA: TGTGCCAGCAGCCAAGGGGAAGGGGCGTATTCACCCCTCCACTTT. Its translation: CASSQGEGAYSPLHF. This rearrangement joins TRBV3-1 to TRBJ1-6, with D perhaps TRBD1 (5 bases). V shed 1 base and J shed 8 bases, with 12 bases lying between them. The V gene's germline CDR1 is LGHDT and CDR2 YNNKEL (reference sequence). The CDR3 has 15 residues.

Many counts were recorded for this clonotype. The genes are TRBV7-2 and TRBJ2-7; D may be TRBD2 (6 bases). V dropped 5 bases and J dropped 3 bases, with 11 bases sitting between them. Germline-derived CDR1 and CDR2 are SGHTA and FQGNSA. The CDR3 spans 13 residues. The CDR3 nucleotides read TGTGCCAGCAGCACCGGACTATACTACGAGCAGTACTTC. Protein product: CASSTGLYYEQYF.

The sample holds many counts of this clonotype. J is TRBJ2-2 and V is TRBV4-2; D perhaps matches TRBD1 (6 bases). V lost 1 base, J lost 0 bases, and 12 bases lay in between. Germline V gene sequence: CDR1 LGHNA, CDR2 YNFKEQ. The CDR3 contains 17 residues. The CDR3 nucleotides are TGTGCCAGCAGCCAAGTTAGCAGGGGCGCGAACACCGGGGAGCTGTTTTTT. Protein: CASSQVSRGANTGELFF.

This clonotype was seen more than once but under ten times. The V call is TRBV5-1, the J call TRBJ2-7; D remains ambiguous. V was trimmed by 0 bases and J by 6 bases, leaving 10 bases between them. The CDR3 extends over 13 amino acids. CDR1 is SGHRS and CDR2 is YFSETQ in the germline V gene. The CDR3 loop reads CASSLAHDGEQYF. CDR3 nucleotide sequence: TGCGCCAGCAGCTTGGCCCATGACGGCGAGCAGTACTTC.

This chain uses TRBV12-3 or TRBV12-4 with TRBJ2-2; possibly TRBD2 for D (6 bases). Trimming stripped 8 bases from V and 6 bases from J, with 19 bases between. This CDR3 comprises 15 residues. CDR3 sequence: CASSQRGTSAGELFF. For the CDR3, the DNA is TGTGCCAGCTCCCAACGGGGGACGTCAGCCGGGGAGCTGTTTTTT.

This clonotype was picked up a small number of times. The chain is built from TRBV6-5 and TRBJ2-1; D not certain. Germline V gene sequence: CDR1 MNHEY, CDR2 SVGAGI. Trimming took 0 bases from V and 5 from J, leaving 8 bases between them. The CDR3 loop spans 14 amino acids. This CDR3 reads CASSYSGSHNEQFF. CDR3 nucleotides: TGTGCCAGCAGTTACTCGGGCAGCCACAATGAGCAGTTCTTC.

This clonotype was recorded many times. This chain joins TRBV5-6 and TRBJ2-1; 11 bases map to TRBD1. The CDR3 is 17 residues long. The V gene's germline CDR1 is SGHDT and CDR2 YYEEEE. V lost 3 bases and J lost 5; bases outside the gene matches: 10. The CDR3 protein is CASSSRTGGLWNNEQFF. CDR3 sequence (DNA): TGTGCCAGCAGCTCGAGGACAGGGGGCCTGTGGAACAATGAGCAGTTCTTC.

Points on this clonotype: Mismatch with germline at one junction end may stem from a read error. V gene TRBV5-5 combines with J gene TRBJ1-2; 9 nucleotides line up with TRBD1. Looked up from germline, CDR1 is SGHKS and CDR2 is YYEKEE (reference sequence). The CDR3 totals 13 residues. For the CDR3, the DNA is TGTGCCAGCAGCCCTGGGTTACAGGGGGCCTTATTCTTC. The encoded protein is CASSPGLQGALFF.

This clonotype was recorded a few times. The genes are TRBV27 and TRBJ2-2; possibly TRBD2 for D (6 bases). This CDR3 comprises 16 residues. The germline gives CDR1 MNHEY, CDR2 SMNVEV (reference sequence). The V gene lost 8 bases and the J gene lost 3 bases, with 19 bases spanning the gap. CDR3 DNA sequence: TGTGCCAGCTCCCCCCTTGGGGGGTCGTACACCGGGGAGCTGTTTTTT. This encodes CASSPLGGSYTGELFF.

CDR3 sequence (DNA): TGCGCCAGCCGAATCTATAGCACAGATACGCAGTATTTT. It yields the protein CASRIYSTDTQYF. The chain joins TRBV5-1 to TRBJ2-3; D remains unclear. The CDR3 length is 13 residues. Germline V gene lookup returns CDR1 SGHRS and CDR2 YFSETQ. V was pared by 7 bases and J by 0 bases, with 9 bases between. The full variable domain, with the rest looked up from reference TRBV5-1 and TRBJ2-3, is KAGVTQTPRYLIKTRGQQVTLSCSPISGHRSVSWYQQTPGQGLQFLFEYFSETQRNKGNFPGRFSGRQFSNSRSEMNVSTLELGDSALYLCASRIYSTDTQYFGPGTRLTVL.

The genes are TRBV28 and TRBJ1-4; 10 bases agree with TRBD1. The length of the CDR3 is 14 residues. J lost 11 bases, V lost 8 bases, and 11 bases had no gene match. Germline values: CDR1 MDHEN, CDR2 SYDVKM. The CDR3 loop is CASDTRQGAEKLFF. For the CDR3, the DNA is TGTGCCAGCGACACAAGACAGGGGGCAGAGAAACTGTTTTTT.

The rearrangement joins TRBV6-5 to TRBJ2-7, with TRBD2 as a possible D gene (5 bases). Trimming left V 6 bases short and J 0 bases short, with 15 bases between. The CDR3 is 15 residues long. CDR1 is MNHEY and CDR2 is SVGAGI in the germline V gene. CDR3 sequence reads: CASRRRAGNSYEQYF. CDR3 DNA sequence: TGTGCCAGCAGACGTAGGGCCGGGAACTCCTACGAGCAGTACTTC.

The rearrangement uses TRBV10-3 and TRBJ2-3; D is unresolved. This CDR3 comprises 17 residues. V lost 4 bases and J 0 bases, leaving 17 bases between the germline ends. The germline gives CDR1 ENHRY, CDR2 SYGVKD. The CDR3 DNA reads TGTGCCATCAGTGCCAGCAGCTTTTGGTCCAGCACAGATACGCAGTATTTT. Protein sequence: CAISASSFWSSTDTQYF.